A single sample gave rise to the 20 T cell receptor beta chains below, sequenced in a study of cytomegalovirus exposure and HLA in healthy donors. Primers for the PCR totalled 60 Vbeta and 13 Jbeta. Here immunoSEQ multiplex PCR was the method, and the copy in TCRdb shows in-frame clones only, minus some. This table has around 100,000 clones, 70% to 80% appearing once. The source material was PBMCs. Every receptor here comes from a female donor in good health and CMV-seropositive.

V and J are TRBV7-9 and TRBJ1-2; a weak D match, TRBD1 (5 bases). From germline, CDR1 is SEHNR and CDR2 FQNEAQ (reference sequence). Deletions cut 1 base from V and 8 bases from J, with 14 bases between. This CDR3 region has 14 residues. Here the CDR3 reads CASSLVGQGGGYTF. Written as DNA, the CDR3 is TGTGCCAGCAGCTTAGTTGGGCAGGGCGGAGGCTACACCTTC.

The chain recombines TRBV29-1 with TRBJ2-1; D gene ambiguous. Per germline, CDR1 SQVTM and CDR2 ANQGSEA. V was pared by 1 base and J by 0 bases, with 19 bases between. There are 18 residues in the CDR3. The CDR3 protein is CSVEGFPEPKSSYNEQFF. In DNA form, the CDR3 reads TGCAGCGTTGAAGGGTTTCCCGAACCAAAGAGCTCCTACAATGAGCAGTTCTTC.

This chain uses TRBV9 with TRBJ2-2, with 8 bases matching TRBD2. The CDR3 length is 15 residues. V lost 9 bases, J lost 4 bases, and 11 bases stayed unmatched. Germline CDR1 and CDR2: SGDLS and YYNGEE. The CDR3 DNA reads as TGTGCCACCTCGTCTACTAGCGGTGGCACCGGGGAGCTGTTTTTT. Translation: CATSSTSGGTGELFF. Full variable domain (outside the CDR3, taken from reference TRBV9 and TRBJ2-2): DSGVTQTPKHLITATGQRVTLRCSPRSGDLSVYWYQQSLDQGLQFLIQYYNGEERAKGNILERFSAQQFPDLHSELNLSSLELGDSALYFCATSSTSGGTGELFFGEGSRLTVL.

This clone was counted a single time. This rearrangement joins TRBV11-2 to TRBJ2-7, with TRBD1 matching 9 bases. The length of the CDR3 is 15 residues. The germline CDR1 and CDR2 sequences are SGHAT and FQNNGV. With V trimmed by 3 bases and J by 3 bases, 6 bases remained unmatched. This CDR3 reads CASSFQTGGVYEQYF. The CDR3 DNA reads TGTGCCAGCAGCTTTCAGACAGGGGGTGTCTACGAGCAGTACTTC. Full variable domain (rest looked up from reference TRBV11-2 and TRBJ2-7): EAGVAQSPRYKIIEKRQSVAFWCNPISGHATLYWYQQILGQGPKLLIQFQNNGVVDDSQLPKDRFSAERLKGVDSTLKIQPAKLEDSAVYLCASSFQTGGVYEQYFGPGTRLTVT.

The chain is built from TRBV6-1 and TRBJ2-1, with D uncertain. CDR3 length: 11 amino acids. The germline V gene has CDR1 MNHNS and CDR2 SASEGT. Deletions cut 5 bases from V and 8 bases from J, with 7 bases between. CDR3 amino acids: CASSRVDEQFF. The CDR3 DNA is TGTGCCAGCAGTCGAGTCGATGAGCAGTTCTTC.

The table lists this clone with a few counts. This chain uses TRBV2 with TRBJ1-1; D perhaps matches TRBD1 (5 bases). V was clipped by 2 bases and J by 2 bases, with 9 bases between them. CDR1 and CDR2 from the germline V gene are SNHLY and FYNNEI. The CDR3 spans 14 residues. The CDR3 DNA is TGTGCCAGCAGTGAAAGGGGCTTTAACACTGAAGCTTTCTTT. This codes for CASSERGFNTEAFF.

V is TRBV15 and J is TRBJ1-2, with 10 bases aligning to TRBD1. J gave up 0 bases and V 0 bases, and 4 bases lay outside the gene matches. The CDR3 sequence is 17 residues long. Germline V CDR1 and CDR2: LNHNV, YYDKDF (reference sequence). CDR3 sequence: CATSRESGTGANYGYTF. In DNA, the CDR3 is TGTGCCACCAGCAGAGAGTCCGGGACAGGGGCTAACTATGGCTACACCTTC.

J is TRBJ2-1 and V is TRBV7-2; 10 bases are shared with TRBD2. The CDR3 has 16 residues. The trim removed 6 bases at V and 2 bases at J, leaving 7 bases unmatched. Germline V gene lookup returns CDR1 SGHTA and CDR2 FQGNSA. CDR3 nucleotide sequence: TGTGCCAGCAGTTGGGCTAGCGGGAGCCCCTACAATGAGCAGTTCTTC. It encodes CASSWASGSPYNEQFF.

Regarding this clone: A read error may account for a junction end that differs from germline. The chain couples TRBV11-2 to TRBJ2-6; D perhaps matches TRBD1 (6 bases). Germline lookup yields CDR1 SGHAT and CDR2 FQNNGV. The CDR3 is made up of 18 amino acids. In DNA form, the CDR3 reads TGTGCCAGCAGCTTAAGGAGACAGGCCGTCTCTGGGGCCAACGGCCTGACTTTC. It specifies CASSLRRQAVSGANGLTF.

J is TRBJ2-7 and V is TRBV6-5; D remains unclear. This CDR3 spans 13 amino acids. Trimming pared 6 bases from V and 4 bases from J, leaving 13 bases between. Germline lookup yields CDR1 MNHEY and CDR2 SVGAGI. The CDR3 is CASRRGSYYEQYF. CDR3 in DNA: TGTGCCAGCAGGAGAGGTAGCTATTACGAGCAGTACTTC.

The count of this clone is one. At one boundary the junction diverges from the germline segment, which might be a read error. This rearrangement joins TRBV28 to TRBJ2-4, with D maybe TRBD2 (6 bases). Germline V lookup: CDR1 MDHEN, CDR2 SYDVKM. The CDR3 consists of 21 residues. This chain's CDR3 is CASSPILRGGGRSLAKNSQYF. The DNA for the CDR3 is TGTGCCAGCAGCCCCATACTACGGGGAGGTGGTAGAAGTCTAGCCAAAAACAGTCAGTACTTC.

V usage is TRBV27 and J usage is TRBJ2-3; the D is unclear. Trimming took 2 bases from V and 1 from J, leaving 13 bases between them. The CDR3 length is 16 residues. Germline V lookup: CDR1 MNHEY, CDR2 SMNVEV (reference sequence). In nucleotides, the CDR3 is TGTGCCAGCAGTTTAGATAGCTCGGTGGGCACAGATACGCAGTATTTT. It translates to CASSLDSSVGTDTQYF.

The CDR3 spells CASSFRGLAGTDTQYF. The DNA for the CDR3 is TGTGCCAGCAGTTTCCGGGGACTAGCGGGGACAGATACGCAGTATTTT. The J gene is TRBJ2-3, the V gene TRBV28; 13 nucleotides line up with TRBD2. V lost 3 bases to trimming and J lost 3 bases; unmatched junction nucleotides: 3. Germline V gives CDR1 MDHEN, CDR2 SYDVKM. This CDR3 has 16 amino acids.

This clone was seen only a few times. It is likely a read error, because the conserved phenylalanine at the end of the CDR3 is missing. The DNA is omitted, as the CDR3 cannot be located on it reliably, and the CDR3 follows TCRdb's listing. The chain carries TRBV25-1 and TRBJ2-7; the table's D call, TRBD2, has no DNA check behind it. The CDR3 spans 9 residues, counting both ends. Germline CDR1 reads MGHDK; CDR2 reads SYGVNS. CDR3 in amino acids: CASSSIRVN.

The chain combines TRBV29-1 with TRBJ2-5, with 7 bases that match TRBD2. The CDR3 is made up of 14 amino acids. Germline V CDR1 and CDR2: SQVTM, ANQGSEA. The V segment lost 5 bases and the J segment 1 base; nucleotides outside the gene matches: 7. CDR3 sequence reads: CSVLGGGPQETQYF. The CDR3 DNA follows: TGCAGCGTTTTAGGCGGGGGACCCCAAGAGACCCAGTACTTC.

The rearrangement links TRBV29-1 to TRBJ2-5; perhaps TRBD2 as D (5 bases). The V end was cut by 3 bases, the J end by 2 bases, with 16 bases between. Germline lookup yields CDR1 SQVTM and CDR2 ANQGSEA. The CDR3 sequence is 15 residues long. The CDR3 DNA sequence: TGCAGCGTTGAGACGCAGCGGCAACCTCAAGAGACCCAGTACTTC. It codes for CSVETQRQPQETQYF. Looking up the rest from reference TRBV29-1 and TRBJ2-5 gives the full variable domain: SAVISQKPSRDICQRGTSLTIQCQVDSQVTMMFWYRQQPGQSLTLIATANQGSEATYESGFVIDKFPISRPNLTFSTLTVSNMSPEDSSIYLCSVETQRQPQETQYFGPGTRLLVL.

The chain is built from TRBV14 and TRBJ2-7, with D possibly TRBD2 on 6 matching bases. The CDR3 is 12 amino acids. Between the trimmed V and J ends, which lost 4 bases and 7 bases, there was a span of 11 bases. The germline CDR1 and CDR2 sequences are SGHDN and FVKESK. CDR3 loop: CASSLWDWEQYF. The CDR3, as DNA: TGTGCCAGCAGCCTGTGGGACTGGGAGCAGTACTTC.

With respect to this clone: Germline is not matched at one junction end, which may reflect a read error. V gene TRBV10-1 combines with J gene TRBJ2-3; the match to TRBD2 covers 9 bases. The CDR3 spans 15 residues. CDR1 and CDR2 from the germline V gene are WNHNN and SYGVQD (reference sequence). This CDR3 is CASSESRGGPGTQCF. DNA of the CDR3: TGCGCCAGCAGTGAATCGCGGGGGGGCCCGGGTACGCAGTGTTTT.

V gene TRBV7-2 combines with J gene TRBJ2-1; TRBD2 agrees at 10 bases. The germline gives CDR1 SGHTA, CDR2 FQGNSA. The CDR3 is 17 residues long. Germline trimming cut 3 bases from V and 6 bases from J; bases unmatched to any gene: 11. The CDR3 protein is CASSFPLTSGRANEQFF. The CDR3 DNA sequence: TGTGCCAGCAGCTTTCCCCTAACCAGCGGGAGGGCCAATGAGCAGTTCTTC.

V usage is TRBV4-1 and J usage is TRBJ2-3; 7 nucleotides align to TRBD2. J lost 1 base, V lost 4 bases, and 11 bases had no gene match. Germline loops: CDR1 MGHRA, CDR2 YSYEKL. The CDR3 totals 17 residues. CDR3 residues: CASSLTSGRAGTDTQYF. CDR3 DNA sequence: TGCGCCAGCAGCCTTACCTCGGGGAGGGCCGGCACAGATACGCAGTATTTT.